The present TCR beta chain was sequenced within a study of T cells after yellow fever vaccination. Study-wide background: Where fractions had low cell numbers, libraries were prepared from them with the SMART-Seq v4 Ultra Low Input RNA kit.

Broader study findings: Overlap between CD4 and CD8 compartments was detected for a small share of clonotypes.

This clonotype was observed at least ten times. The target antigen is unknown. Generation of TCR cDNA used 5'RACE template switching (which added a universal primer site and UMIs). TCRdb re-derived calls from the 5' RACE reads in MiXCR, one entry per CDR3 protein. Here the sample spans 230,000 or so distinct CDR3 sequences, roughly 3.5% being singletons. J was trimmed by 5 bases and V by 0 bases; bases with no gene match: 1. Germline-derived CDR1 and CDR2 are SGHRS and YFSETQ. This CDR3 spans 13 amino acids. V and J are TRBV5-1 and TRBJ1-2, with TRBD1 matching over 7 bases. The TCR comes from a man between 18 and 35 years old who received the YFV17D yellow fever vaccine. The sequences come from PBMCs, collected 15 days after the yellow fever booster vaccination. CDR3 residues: CASSLDRGYGYTF. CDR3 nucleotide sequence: TGCGCCAGCAGCTTGGACAGGGGATATGGCTACACCTTC. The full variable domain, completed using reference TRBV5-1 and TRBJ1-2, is KAGVTQTPRYLIKTRGQQVTLSCSPISGHRSVSWYQQTPGQGLQFLFEYFSETQRNKGNFPGRFSGRQFSNSRSEMNVSTLELGDSALYLCASSLDRGYGYTFGSGTRLTVV.